A single T cell receptor beta chain is shown here with its context. The sample originates from a study of cytomegalovirus exposure and HLA in healthy donors. PCR involved 60 Vbeta and 13 Jbeta primers. Profiled with immunoSEQ multiplex PCR; TCRdb holds only in-frame clones, not every one. The sample gives about 280,000 clones, around 90% of which show up once; about 2% is in the top ten. The CDR3 sequence is 16 residues long. In germline, CDR1 is SGHNT, CDR2 YYREEE (reference sequence). With V trimmed by 4 bases and J by 4 bases, 9 bases remained unmatched. The material sequenced was PBMCs. The rearrangement uses TRBV5-4 and TRBJ2-1, with TRBD2 identical over 9 bases. This sequence was found in a woman between 18 and 29 years old in good health and CMV-seronegative. The CDR3 DNA follows: TGTGCCAGCAGCCCATCGACTAGCGGTAGATACAATGAGCAGTTCTTC. Translating it yields CASSPSTSGRYNEQFF.